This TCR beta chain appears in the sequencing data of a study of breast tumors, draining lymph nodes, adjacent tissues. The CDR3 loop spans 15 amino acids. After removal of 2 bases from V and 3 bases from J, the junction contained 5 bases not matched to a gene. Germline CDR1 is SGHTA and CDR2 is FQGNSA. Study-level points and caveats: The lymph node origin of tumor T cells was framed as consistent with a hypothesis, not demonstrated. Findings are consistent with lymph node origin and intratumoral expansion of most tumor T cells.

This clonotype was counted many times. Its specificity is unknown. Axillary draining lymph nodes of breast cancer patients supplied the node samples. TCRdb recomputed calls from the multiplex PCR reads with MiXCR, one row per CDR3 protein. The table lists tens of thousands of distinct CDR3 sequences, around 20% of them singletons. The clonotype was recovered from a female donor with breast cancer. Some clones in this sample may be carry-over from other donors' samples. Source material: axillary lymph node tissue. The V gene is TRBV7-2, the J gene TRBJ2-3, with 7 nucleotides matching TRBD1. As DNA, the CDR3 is TGTGCCAGCAGCTTAAAGACAGGGCTGACAGATACGCAGTATTTT. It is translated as CASSLKTGLTDTQYF.